This T cell receptor beta chain was recovered during a study of T cells in Graves' hyperthyroidism and ophthalmopathy. This clonotype was observed a handful of times. The CDR3 has 15 residues. Germline CDR1 SGHRS, CDR2 YFSETQ. V was pared by 4 bases and J by 5 bases, with 7 bases of the junction left unmatched. The CDR3 regions of TCR beta were amplified from RNA transcripts. When the TCR CDR3 underwent first-round RT-PCR, the HTBI primer set was used. One entry per CDR3 protein results from TCRdb running MiXCR on the multiplex PCR reads. The data hold fewer than 350,000 distinct CDR3 sequences, with 15% to 20% observed a single time.

This receptor was obtained from a man in his fifties or sixties with Graves' ophthalmopathy. This rearrangement joins TRBV5-1 to TRBJ1-5; 9 bases line up with TRBD1. Sequenced input: blood. Here the CDR3 reads CASSIQGARDQPQHF. The CDR3 DNA is TGCGCCAGCAGCATACAGGGGGCGAGGGATCAGCCCCAGCATTTT. The whole variable domain, filled in from reference TRBV5-1 and TRBJ1-5, reads KAGVTQTPRYLIKTRGQQVTLSCSPISGHRSVSWYQQTPGQGLQFLFEYFSETQRNKGNFPGRFSGRQFSNSRSEMNVSTLELGDSALYLCASSIQGARDQPQHFGDGTRLSIL.